This T cell receptor beta chain stems from a study of Ad26.COV2.S vaccination and SARS-CoV-2 variants. Points from the study as a whole: Recipients given vaccine exceeded placebo recipients in spike-specific TCR breadth. From the TCR breadth and depth analyses, total T cell responses may have been underestimated. People who got the vaccine or the placebo had similar non-spike TCR breadth.

Details on this clone: What it binds is unknown.

Some clones are missing from TCRdb's copy, which holds only in-frame ones; the method was immunoSEQ multiplex PCR. Among fewer than 55,000 clones, around 83% were seen once, and the ten largest hold approximately 51%. The material was peripheral blood, obtained after recovery from COVID-19. The TCR was taken from a human donor who had recovered from COVID-19.

CDR3 loop: CATSRDQVSELGPQHF. The CDR3 DNA reads TGTGCCACCAGCAGAGATCAGGTCTCCGAGCTGGGGCCCCAGCATTTT. The genes are TRBV15 and TRBJ1-5; D unclear. The CDR3 consists of 16 residues. The V gene's germline CDR1 is LNHNV and CDR2 YYDKDF (reference sequence). The ends were cut back, 0 bases at V and 9 bases at J, with 18 bases in the middle.